This T cell receptor (beta chain) was sequenced in a study of cytomegalovirus exposure and HLA in healthy donors. Trimming removed 1 base from V and 3 bases from J, with 14 bases in between. The CDR3 extends over 15 amino acids. The germline V gene has CDR1 GTSNPN and CDR2 SVGIG (reference sequence). A multiplex PCR was run with 60 Vbeta primers and 13 Jbeta primers. The method was immunoSEQ multiplex PCR; TCRdb's version includes in-frame clones alone and lacks a portion of them. There are over 130,000 clones in the sample; 70% to 85% occur only once, and over 1.5% lies in the top ten. This TCR derives from a man aged 35 to 55 in good health and CMV-seronegative. The sequencing sample was made of PBMCs. The rearrangement uses TRBV30 and TRBJ2-3; tentative D call: TRBD1 (7 bases). The chain's CDR3 is CAWSEQGRWTDTQYF. CDR3 coding DNA: TGTGCCTGGAGTGAACAGGGGAGGTGGACAGATACGCAGTATTTT.